Each of the 17 T cell receptor beta chains below was sequenced from the same sample in a study of memory CD4+ T cells and cytomegalovirus serostatus. The repertoire was sequenced with immunoSEQ multiplex PCR; TCRdb's copy has only in-frame clones and lacks some. The repertoire has 50,000 to 75,000 clones, roughly 80% of them found once; the top ten carry more than 0.8%. Single viable CD3+CD4+CD8-CD45RO+ cells were sorted as the memory CD4+ T cells. The sample taken for sequencing was memory CD4+ T cells from blood. These TCRs come from an adult in good health and CMV-seronegative.

The rearrangement uses TRBV21-1 and TRBJ2-3; no DNA check was done on the table's D call, TRBD1. TRBV21-1 is a pseudogene. This CDR3 is built from 15 residues. The CDR3 region is CASSKEDRDTDTQYF. In nucleotides, the CDR3 is TGTGCCAGCAGCAAAGAGGACAGGGACACAGATACGCAGTATTTT.

This chain joins TRBV19 and TRBJ1-1; the D gene is possibly TRBD1 (5 bases). This CDR3 has 14 amino acids. The V and J ends lost 9 bases and 5 bases respectively, with 19 bases between them. Germline values: CDR1 LNHDA, CDR2 SQIVND (reference sequence). This CDR3 reads CASLNPRERTEAFF. In DNA form, the CDR3 reads TGTGCCAGCCTTAACCCCAGGGAGAGAACTGAAGCTTTCTTT.

This clone was seen more than once but under ten times. The chain couples TRBV5-4 to TRBJ2-1, with TRBD2 matching 7 bases. The CDR3 length is 15 residues. After removal of 3 bases from V and 5 bases from J, the junction contained 8 bases not matched to a gene. Germline CDR1 is SGHNT and CDR2 is YYREEE (reference sequence). The CDR3 here is CASSSSSGSHNEQFF. CDR3 nucleotide sequence: TGTGCCAGCAGCTCCTCTAGCGGCTCACACAATGAGCAGTTCTTC.

The chain uses TRBV28 and TRBJ1-4; TRBD1 aligns across 10 bases. There are 15 residues in the CDR3. Germline V gives CDR1 MDHEN, CDR2 SYDVKM. Trimming took 5 bases from V and 6 from J; bases not matched to a gene: 6. CDR3 DNA: TGTGCCAGCAGTGTCTCCGGGACAGGGGATGAAAAACTGTTTTTT. Translating it yields CASSVSGTGDEKLFF.

This clone was seen a single time. The chain employs TRBV19 and TRBJ1-4; TRBD1 matches at 8 bases. The trim removed 9 bases at V and 4 bases at J, leaving 10 bases unmatched. CDR1 is LNHDA and CDR2 is SQIVND in the germline V gene (reference sequence). CDR3 length: 15 amino acids. In DNA form, the CDR3 reads TGTGCCAGCACGGACAGGGCCGGAATTAATGAAAAACTGTTTTTT. It encodes CASTDRAGINEKLFF.

The J gene is TRBJ1-1, the V gene TRBV5-1; a possible D gene is TRBD1 (6 bases). Trimming shortened V by 7 bases and J by 5 bases, and 18 bases separated the two germline ends. This CDR3 comprises 14 residues. Looked up from germline, CDR1 is SGHRS and CDR2 is YFSETQ. In DNA form, the CDR3 reads TGCGCCAGCTCCGCACAGGGTGGGGGAACTGAAGCTTTCTTT. Encoded protein: CASSAQGGGTEAFF.

The V call is TRBV6-4, the J call TRBJ2-3, with 9 positions matching TRBD2. The J segment lost 4 bases and the V segment lost 1 base, leaving 15 bases of the junction unmatched. The CDR3 is 19 residues long. Germline V gene sequence: CDR1 MRHNA, CDR2 SNTAGT. CDR3 sequence reads: CASSDFLAGSGGPADTQYF. The CDR3 coding sequence is TGTGCCAGCAGTGACTTCCTGGCGGGTAGCGGGGGCCCCGCAGATACGCAGTATTTT.

V gene TRBV18 combines with J gene TRBJ2-2; TRBD2 is a possible D gene (5 bases). The germline CDR1 and CDR2 sequences are KGHSH and LQKENI. The CDR3 covers 13 residues. The ends were cut back, 6 bases at V and 6 bases at J, with 11 bases in the middle. The CDR3 sequence is CASSPTSPGELFF. The CDR3 region has the DNA TGTGCCAGCTCCCCTACTAGTCCCGGGGAGCTGTTTTTT.

This clone was found once. The V gene is TRBV18, the J gene TRBJ2-7, with D perhaps matching TRBD1 (5 bases). V gave up 0 bases and J gave up 4 bases, with 10 bases separating them. The CDR3 extends over 14 amino acids. CDR1 and CDR2 from the germline V gene are KGHSH and LQKENI. CDR3 coding DNA: TGTGCCAGCTCACCACCCGCAGGGTCGTACGAGCAGTACTTC. It specifies CASSPPAGSYEQYF.

The rearrangement links TRBV19 to TRBJ1-5; D remains unclear. The CDR3 sequence is 18 residues long. Trimming took 4 bases from V and 9 from J, leaving 28 bases between them. From germline, CDR1 is LNHDA and CDR2 SQIVND (reference sequence). As DNA, the CDR3 is TGTGCCAGTAGTAGGAGGTCATACAACGCCGGCCACCACCGGCCCCAGCATTTT. The encoded protein is CASSRRSYNAGHHRPQHF.

The chain carries TRBV27 and TRBJ2-7; tentatively, D is TRBD2 (6 bases). The CDR3 runs to 13 residues. The ends were cut back, 6 bases at V and 7 bases at J, with 16 bases in the middle. CDR1 is MNHEY and CDR2 is SMNVEV in the germline V gene (reference sequence). The DNA for the CDR3 is TGTGCCAGCAGCTGGACATCGGCGGGAGAGCAGTACTTC. Translating it yields CASSWTSAGEQYF.

This chain connects TRBV9 to TRBJ2-5, with a possible D match to TRBD1 (5 bases). The V gene lost 3 bases and the J gene lost 3 bases, with 18 bases spanning the gap. This CDR3 region has 16 residues. Looked up from germline, CDR1 is SGDLS and CDR2 is YYNGEE. The CDR3 DNA sequence: TGTGCCAGCAGCGCTGGGAAGGGGTTTCTTGAAGAGACCCAGTACTTC. As protein: CASSAGKGFLEETQYF.

This clone is judged medium-sized. The chain uses TRBV19 and TRBJ2-1; 11 bases match TRBD2. In germline, CDR1 is LNHDA, CDR2 SQIVND (reference sequence). Germline trimming cut 4 bases from V and 13 bases from J; bases unmatched to any gene: 9. The CDR3 consists of 14 residues. CDR3 amino acids: CASSTSTSGIGQFF. CDR3 nucleotide sequence: TGTGCCAGTAGTACGTCGACTAGCGGGATAGGTCAGTTCTTC.

V gene TRBV5-6 combines with J gene TRBJ2-7; maybe TRBD1 (6 bases). The CDR3 length is 12 residues. V gave up 2 bases and J gave up 6 bases, with 9 bases separating them. The germline V gene has CDR1 SGHDT and CDR2 YYEEEE. CDR3 region: CASSLQGFEQYF. The CDR3, as DNA: TGTGCCAGCAGCTTACAGGGTTTCGAGCAGTACTTC. Combining the CDR3 with reference TRBV5-6 and TRBJ2-7 gives the whole variable domain DAGVTQSPTHLIKTRGQQVTLRCSPKSGHDTVSWYQQALGQGPQFIFQYYEEEERQRGNFPDRFSGHQFPNYSSELNVNALLLGDSALYLCASSLQGFEQYFGPGTRLTVT.

The sample holds a few counts of this clone. The J gene is TRBJ2-5, the V gene TRBV28; 8 bases fit TRBD2. J gave up 2 bases and V 4 bases, and 6 bases lay outside the gene matches. CDR1 is MDHEN and CDR2 is SYDVKM in the germline V gene. The CDR3 sequence is 15 residues long. DNA for the CDR3: TGTGCCAGCAGTTATCTACTAGCGGAGCAAGAGACCCAGTACTTC. Its protein product is CASSYLLAEQETQYF.

J is TRBJ1-2 and V is TRBV18; tentatively, D is TRBD1 (5 bases). Trimming stripped 0 bases from V and 1 base from J, with 15 bases between. Looked up from germline, CDR1 is KGHSH and CDR2 is LQKENI. CDR3 length: 17 amino acids. This chain's CDR3 is CASSPPLTGDFNYGYTF. DNA of the CDR3: TGTGCCAGCTCACCACCCTTAACAGGCGATTTTAACTATGGCTACACCTTC.

About this clone: The junction differs from germline at one of its ends, possibly a read error. The V gene is TRBV6-6, the J gene TRBJ1-2, with TRBD1 as a possible D gene (5 bases). The V gene's germline CDR1 is MNHNY and CDR2 SVGAGI (reference sequence). The CDR3 totals 12 residues. The CDR3, as DNA: TGTGCCAGCAGCCACCAGGACGGGACGGTGGCCTTC. The encoded protein is CASSHQDGTVAF.